A single sample is the source of the 21 T cell receptor beta chains below, sequenced in a study of cytomegalovirus exposure and HLA in healthy donors. Only in-frame clones appear in the TCRdb table, and some are missing; sequencing was by immunoSEQ multiplex PCR. Counted here are more than 95,000 clones, about 89% occurring once; the ten biggest clones make up about 2%. The sample consisted of PBMCs. The receptors originated from a young woman in good health and CMV-seronegative.

The chain employs TRBV5-1 and TRBJ1-5; 8 nucleotides line up with TRBD1. The CDR3 is 14 amino acids. V shed 0 bases and J 5 bases; nucleotides not matched to a gene: 1. Germline CDR1 and CDR2: SGHRS and YFSETQ. The CDR3 is CASSLGTGYQPQHF. The CDR3 DNA sequence: TGCGCCAGCAGCTTGGGGACAGGGTATCAGCCCCAGCATTTT.

The chain has TRBV6-1 and TRBJ1-2; 11 nucleotides align to TRBD1. Germline-derived CDR1 and CDR2 are MNHNS and SASEGT. The CDR3 runs to 17 residues. After removal of 2 bases from V and 4 bases from J, the junction contained 9 bases not matched to a gene. DNA for the CDR3: TGTGCCAGCAGTGAAAGTGATGGGACAGGGGGGCTCTATGGCTACACCTTC. Translation: CASSESDGTGGLYGYTF.

This chain connects TRBV4-1 to TRBJ2-7; 10 bases line up with TRBD2. Germline-derived CDR1 and CDR2 are MGHRA and YSYEKL. V dropped 1 base and J dropped 2; count of bases not matched to a gene: 5. The CDR3 runs to 16 residues. CDR3 residues: CASSQGASGGPYEQYF. The CDR3 DNA reads as TGCGCCAGCAGCCAAGGAGCTAGCGGGGGTCCCTACGAGCAGTACTTC.

The V and J genes are TRBV11-3 and TRBJ2-2, with D tentatively TRBD1 (6 bases). Per the germline V gene, CDR1 is SGHNT and CDR2 is YENEEA. V gave up 5 bases and J gave up 1 base, with 8 bases separating them. This CDR3 has 14 residues. CDR3 protein: CASSPDRNTGELFF. As DNA, the CDR3 is TGTGCCAGCAGCCCGGACAGGAACACCGGGGAGCTGTTTTTT.

V usage is TRBV11-2 and J usage is TRBJ2-5; 7 nucleotides align to TRBD2. The V gene's germline CDR1 is SGHAT and CDR2 FQNNGV. V dropped 4 bases and J dropped 5; count of bases not matched to a gene: 13. The CDR3 covers 16 residues. DNA of the CDR3: TGTGCCAGCAGCTCGCTCTTGGGGGGGATCCGTGAGACCCAGTACTTC. Residues: CASSSLLGGIRETQYF.

The chain uses TRBV25-1 and TRBJ1-1; possibly TRBD1 for D (5 bases). Germline CDR1 reads MGHDK; CDR2 reads SYGVNS. V lost 3 bases to trimming and J lost 8 bases, with 13 bases between them. The CDR3 runs 13 residues. The CDR3 region has the DNA TGTGCCAGCAGTGAGCAGGGAGGATTGGAAGCTTTCTTT. This gives the protein CASSEQGGLEAFF.

The chain carries TRBV4-1 and TRBJ2-2; D uncertain. Trimming shortened V by 6 bases and J by 2 bases, and 13 bases separated the two germline ends. This CDR3 is 15 amino acids long. Germline CDR1 is MGHRA and CDR2 is YSYEKL. CDR3 sequence (DNA): TGCGCCAGCAGATACAGTCAGACAAACACCGGGGAGCTGTTTTTT. Translating gives CASRYSQTNTGELFF.

V and J are TRBV20-1 and TRBJ2-5, with 7 bases matching TRBD2. Per germline, CDR1 DFQATT and CDR2 SNEGSKA (reference sequence). This CDR3 is built from 11 residues. V was clipped by 5 bases and J by 7 bases; unmatched bases: 4. CDR3 in amino acids: CSAGLGGTQYF. The DNA of the CDR3 is TGCAGTGCTGGACTAGGAGGGACCCAGTACTTC.

The V gene is TRBV30, the J gene TRBJ2-1; D perhaps matches TRBD2 (5 bases). The germline gives CDR1 GTSNPN, CDR2 SVGIG (reference sequence). V shed 2 bases and J shed 1 base, with 9 bases lying between them. The CDR3 consists of 14 residues. The CDR3: CAWSLSGSYNEQFF. CDR3 bases: TGTGCCTGGAGTCTCTCGGGGTCCTACAATGAGCAGTTCTTC.

This rearrangement joins TRBV29-1 to TRBJ2-2; 7 bases are a match to TRBD2. CDR3 length equals 14 residues. The J segment lost 2 bases and the V segment lost 7 bases, leaving 7 bases of the junction unmatched. Per germline, CDR1 SQVTM and CDR2 ANQGSEA. For the CDR3, the DNA is TGCAGCGCCCATAGCGGGCTCAACACCGGGGAGCTGTTTTTT. Its translation is CSAHSGLNTGELFF.

V gene TRBV2 combines with J gene TRBJ2-7, with TRBD2 as a possible D gene (5 bases). The V gene lost 1 base and the J gene lost 3 bases, with 7 bases spanning the gap. The CDR3 consists of 13 residues. CDR1 and CDR2 (germline): SNHLY, FYNNEI. Here the CDR3 reads CASSEERSYEQYF. The DNA of the CDR3 is TGTGCCAGCAGTGAAGAGCGGAGCTACGAGCAGTACTTC.

V usage is TRBV2 and J usage is TRBJ2-3; tentative D call: TRBD2 (6 bases). Trimming left V 3 bases short and J 3 bases short, with 19 bases between. CDR3 size: 17 residues. Germline values: CDR1 SNHLY, CDR2 FYNNEI. This chain's CDR3 is CASSEVLPGEGTDTQYF. The CDR3 region has the DNA TGTGCCAGCAGTGAGGTATTGCCGGGAGAGGGAACAGATACGCAGTATTTT.

This clone was observed once. The J gene is TRBJ2-1, the V gene TRBV9, with 12 bases fitting TRBD2. CDR3 length: 15 amino acids. The V and J ends lost 0 bases and 8 bases, in that order; junction bases with no gene match: 3. Germline V gene lookup returns CDR1 SGDLS and CDR2 YYNGEE. CDR3 nucleotides: TGTGCCAGCAGCGTAGGGACTAGCGGGATAGATGAGCAGTTCTTC. It is translated as CASSVGTSGIDEQFF.

This sequence joins TRBV28 and TRBJ1-5; tentative D call: TRBD1 (5 bases). Trimming removed 4 bases at V and 5 bases at J, with 18 bases between. Germline lookup yields CDR1 MDHEN and CDR2 SYDVKM. The CDR3 totals 16 residues. In DNA, the CDR3 is TGTGCCAGCAGTTGGGGTGGGTGGGGGGAGCATCAGCCCCAGCATTTT. Translated, it gives CASSWGGWGEHQPQHF.

The V call is TRBV7-9, the J call TRBJ1-5; 12 bases are a match to TRBD1. The CDR3 is 17 residues long. J lost 6 bases, V lost 4 bases, and 10 bases had no gene match. CDR1 SEHNR and CDR2 FQNEAQ come from the germline V gene (reference sequence). The CDR3 here is CASSSPEGTGGGQPQHF. The CDR3 DNA is TGTGCCAGCAGCTCTCCCGAGGGGACAGGGGGCGGTCAGCCCCAGCATTTT.

V and J are TRBV19 and TRBJ1-5; no reliable D call. Germline V gene data show CDR1 as LNHDA and CDR2 as SQIVND (reference sequence). V lost 3 bases, J lost 7 bases, and 10 bases lay in between. The CDR3 loop spans 13 amino acids. The CDR3 DNA reads as TGTGCCAGTAGTATTGTTGGGAGCCAGCCCCAGCATTTT. Its protein product is CASSIVGSQPQHF.

This rearrangement joins TRBV11-2 to TRBJ1-3; the D gene is possibly TRBD1 (5 bases). V shed 4 bases and J shed 0 bases, with 7 bases lying between them. CDR3 length: 14 amino acids. Per germline, CDR1 SGHAT and CDR2 FQNNGV. The CDR3 coding sequence is TGTGCCAGCAGCTGGCAGGGCTCTGGAAACACCATATATTTT. It codes for CASSWQGSGNTIYF.

The chain uses TRBV28 and TRBJ2-2; tentatively, D is TRBD1 (6 bases). Germline CDR1 MDHEN, CDR2 SYDVKM. The V end was cut by 4 bases, the J end by 7 bases, with 19 bases between. The CDR3 is 16 residues long. CDR3 sequence: CASSSLPGVVGGELFF. CDR3 DNA sequence: TGTGCCAGCAGTTCCCTCCCAGGGGTTGTCGGCGGGGAGCTGTTTTTT.

The V gene is TRBV7-8, the J gene TRBJ2-6; 9 bases fit TRBD1. Trimming cost V 5 bases and J 2 bases; bases outside gene matches: 13. CDR1 is SGHVS, CDR2 FQNEAQ, per germline. The CDR3 is 19 amino acids. The CDR3 loop is CASSPDRTGARPGANVLTF. CDR3 nucleotide sequence: TGTGCCAGCAGCCCGGATCGGACAGGGGCACGGCCTGGGGCCAACGTCCTGACTTTC.

Of note for this clone: Its ends do not fully match the called genes, so a read error is possible. The rearrangement uses TRBV30 and TRBJ2-1; D may be TRBD2 (5 bases). CDR3 length: 12 residues. Germline-derived CDR1 and CDR2 are GTSNPN and SVGIG (reference sequence). The CDR3 here is CAGSQTRQRGFF. DNA of the CDR3: TGTGCCGGGAGCCAGACGAGACAACGGGGGTTCTTC.

The J gene is TRBJ1-2, the V gene TRBV4-1; tentatively, D is TRBD1 (6 bases). The V end was cut by 4 bases, the J end by 3 bases, with 15 bases between. In germline, CDR1 is MGHRA, CDR2 YSYEKL. CDR3 length equals 15 residues. The DNA of the CDR3 is TGCGCCAGCAGCCTCTTAGGGGGTAGGGACTATGGCTACACCTTC. Translation gives CASSLLGGRDYGYTF.